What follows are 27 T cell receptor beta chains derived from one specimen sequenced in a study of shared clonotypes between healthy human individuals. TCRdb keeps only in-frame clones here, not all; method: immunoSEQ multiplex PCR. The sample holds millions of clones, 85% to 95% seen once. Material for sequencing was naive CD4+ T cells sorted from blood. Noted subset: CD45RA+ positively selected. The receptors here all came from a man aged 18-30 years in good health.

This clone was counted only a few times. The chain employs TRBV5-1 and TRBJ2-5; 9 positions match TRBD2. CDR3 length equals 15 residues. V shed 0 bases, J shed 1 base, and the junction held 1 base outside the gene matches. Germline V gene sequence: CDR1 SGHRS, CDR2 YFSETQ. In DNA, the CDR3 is TGCGCCAGCAGCTTGGGACTAGCGGTCCAAGAGACCCAGTACTTC. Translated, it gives CASSLGLAVQETQYF. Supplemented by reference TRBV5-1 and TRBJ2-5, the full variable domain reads KAGVTQTPRYLIKTRGQQVTLSCSPISGHRSVSWYQQTPGQGLQFLFEYFSETQRNKGNFPGRFSGRQFSNSRSEMNVSTLELGDSALYLCASSLGLAVQETQYFGPGTRLLVL.

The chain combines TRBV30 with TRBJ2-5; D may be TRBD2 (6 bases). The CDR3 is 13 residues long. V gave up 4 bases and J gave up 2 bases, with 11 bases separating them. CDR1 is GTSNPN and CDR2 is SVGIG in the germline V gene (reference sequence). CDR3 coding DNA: TGTGCCTGGAATAAGGGACTTCAAGAGACCCAGTACTTC. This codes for CAWNKGLQETQYF.

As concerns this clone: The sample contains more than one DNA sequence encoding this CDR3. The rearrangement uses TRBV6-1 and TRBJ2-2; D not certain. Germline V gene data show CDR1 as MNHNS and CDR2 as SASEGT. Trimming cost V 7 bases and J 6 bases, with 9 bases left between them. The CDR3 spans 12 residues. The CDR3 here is CASTRAPGELFF. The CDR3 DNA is TGTGCCAGCACCCGGGCCCCCGGGGAGCTGTTTTTT.

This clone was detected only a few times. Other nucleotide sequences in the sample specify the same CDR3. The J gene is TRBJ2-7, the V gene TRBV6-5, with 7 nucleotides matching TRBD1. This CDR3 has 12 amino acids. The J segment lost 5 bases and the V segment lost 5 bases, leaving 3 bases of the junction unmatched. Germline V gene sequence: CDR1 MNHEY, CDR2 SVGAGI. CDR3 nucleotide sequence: TGTGCCAGCAGTCGACAGGGCCACGAGCAGTACTTC. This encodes CASSRQGHEQYF.

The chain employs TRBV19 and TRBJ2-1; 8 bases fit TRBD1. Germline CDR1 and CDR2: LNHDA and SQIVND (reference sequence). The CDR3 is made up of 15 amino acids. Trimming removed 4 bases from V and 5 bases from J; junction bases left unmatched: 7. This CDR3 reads CASSTGQGRNNEQFF. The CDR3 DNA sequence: TGTGCCAGTAGTACCGGACAGGGACGGAACAATGAGCAGTTCTTC.

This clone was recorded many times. The CDR3 bases are TGCGCCAGCAGCCAAGATGGACAGTTTCCCTACAATGAGCAGTTCTTC. Amino acid sequence: CASSQDGQFPYNEQFF. The rearrangement uses TRBV4-3 and TRBJ2-1; tentative D call: TRBD1 (6 bases). The germline V gene encodes CDR1 LGHNA and CDR2 YSLEER. This CDR3 spans 16 amino acids. V was trimmed by 0 bases and J by 2 bases, leaving 11 bases between them.

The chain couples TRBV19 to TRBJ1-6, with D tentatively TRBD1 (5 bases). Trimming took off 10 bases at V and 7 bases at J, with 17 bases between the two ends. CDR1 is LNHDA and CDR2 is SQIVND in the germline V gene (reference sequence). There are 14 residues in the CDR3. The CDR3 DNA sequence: TGTGCCATCCTTGGGGACGGCAAAAATTCACCCCTCCACTTT. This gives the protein CAILGDGKNSPLHF.

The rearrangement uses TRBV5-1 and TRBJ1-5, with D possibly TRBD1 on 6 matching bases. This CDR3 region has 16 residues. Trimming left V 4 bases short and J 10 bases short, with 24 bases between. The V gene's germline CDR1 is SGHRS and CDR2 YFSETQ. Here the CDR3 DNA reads TGCGCCAGCAGCCAGTATCCACAGGGTAATCAGTCACCCCAGCATTTT. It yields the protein CASSQYPQGNQSPQHF. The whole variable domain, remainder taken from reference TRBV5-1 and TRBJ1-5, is KAGVTQTPRYLIKTRGQQVTLSCSPISGHRSVSWYQQTPGQGLQFLFEYFSETQRNKGNFPGRFSGRQFSNSRSEMNVSTLELGDSALYLCASSQYPQGNQSPQHFGDGTRLSIL.

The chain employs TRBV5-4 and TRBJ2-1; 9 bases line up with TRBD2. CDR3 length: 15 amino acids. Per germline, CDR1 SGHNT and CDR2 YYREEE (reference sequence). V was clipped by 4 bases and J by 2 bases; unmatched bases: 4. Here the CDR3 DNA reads TGTGCCAGCAGCGCCGGGACTAGCACCTACAATGAGCAGTTCTTC. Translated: CASSAGTSTYNEQFF.

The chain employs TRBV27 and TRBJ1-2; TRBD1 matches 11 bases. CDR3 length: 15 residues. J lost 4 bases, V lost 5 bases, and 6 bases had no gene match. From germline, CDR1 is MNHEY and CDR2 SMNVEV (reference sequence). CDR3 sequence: CASSIGQGAIYGYTF. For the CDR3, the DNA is TGTGCCAGCAGTATCGGACAGGGGGCCATCTATGGCTACACCTTC.

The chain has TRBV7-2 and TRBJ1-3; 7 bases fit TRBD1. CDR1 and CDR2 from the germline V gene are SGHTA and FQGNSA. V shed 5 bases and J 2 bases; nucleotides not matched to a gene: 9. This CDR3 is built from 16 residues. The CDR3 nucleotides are TGTGCCAGCAGCCCGAACCCTACAGGGGCTGGAAACACCATATATTTT. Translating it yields CASSPNPTGAGNTIYF.

CDR3 sequence: CASSRRQGLSPLHF. The CDR3, as DNA: TGTGCCAGCAGCCGCCGACAGGGCCTTTCACCCCTCCACTTT. V usage is TRBV5-4 and J usage is TRBJ1-6, with 7 bases that match TRBD1. CDR1 and CDR2 from the germline V gene are SGHNT and YYREEE (reference sequence). V lost 4 bases and J lost 9; bases outside the gene matches: 7. CDR3 length equals 14 residues.

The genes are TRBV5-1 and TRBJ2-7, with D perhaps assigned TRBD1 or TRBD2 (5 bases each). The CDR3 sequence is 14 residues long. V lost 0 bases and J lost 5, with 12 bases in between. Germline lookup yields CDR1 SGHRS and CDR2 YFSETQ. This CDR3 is CASSLEGTFHEQYF. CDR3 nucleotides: TGCGCCAGCAGCTTGGAAGGGACGTTCCACGAGCAGTACTTC.

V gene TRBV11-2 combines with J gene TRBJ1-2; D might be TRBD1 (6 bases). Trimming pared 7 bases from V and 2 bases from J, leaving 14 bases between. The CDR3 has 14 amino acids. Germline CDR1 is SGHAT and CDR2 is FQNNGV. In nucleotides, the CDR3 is TGTGCCAGCACTAAAAGCAGGGGCAACTATGGCTACACCTTC. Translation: CASTKSRGNYGYTF. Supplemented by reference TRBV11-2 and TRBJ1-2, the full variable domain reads EAGVAQSPRYKIIEKRQSVAFWCNPISGHATLYWYQQILGQGPKLLIQFQNNGVVDDSQLPKDRFSAERLKGVDSTLKIQPAKLEDSAVYLCASTKSRGNYGYTFGSGTRLTVV.

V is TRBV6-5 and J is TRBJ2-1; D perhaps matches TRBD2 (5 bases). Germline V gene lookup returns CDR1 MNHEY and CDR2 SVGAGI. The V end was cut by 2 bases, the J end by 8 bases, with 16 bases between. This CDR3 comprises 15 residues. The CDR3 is CASSYLGVTGDEQFF. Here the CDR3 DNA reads TGTGCCAGCAGTTACCTCGGGGTAACGGGCGATGAGCAGTTCTTC.

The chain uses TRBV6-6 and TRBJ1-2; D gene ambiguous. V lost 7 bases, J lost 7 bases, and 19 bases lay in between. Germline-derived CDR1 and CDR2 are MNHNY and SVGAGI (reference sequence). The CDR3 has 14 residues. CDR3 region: CASTQGRQDLGYTF. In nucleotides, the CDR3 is TGTGCCAGCACTCAAGGGCGGCAGGACCTTGGCTACACCTTC.

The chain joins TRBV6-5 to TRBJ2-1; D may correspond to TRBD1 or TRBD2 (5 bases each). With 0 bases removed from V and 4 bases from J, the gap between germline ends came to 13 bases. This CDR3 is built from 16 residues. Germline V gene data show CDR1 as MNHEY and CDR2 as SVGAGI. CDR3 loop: CASSYSKGSGYNEQFF. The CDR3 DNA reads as TGTGCCAGCAGTTACTCCAAGGGGTCGGGATACAATGAGCAGTTCTTC.

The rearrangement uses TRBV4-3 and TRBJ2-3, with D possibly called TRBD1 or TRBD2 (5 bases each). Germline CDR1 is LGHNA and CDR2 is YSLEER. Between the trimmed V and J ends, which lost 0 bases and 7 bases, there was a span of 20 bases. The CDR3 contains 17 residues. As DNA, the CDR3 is TGCGCCAGCAGCCAAGATAGATCGGGGACCCCCGGAAATACGCAGTATTTT. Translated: CASSQDRSGTPGNTQYF.

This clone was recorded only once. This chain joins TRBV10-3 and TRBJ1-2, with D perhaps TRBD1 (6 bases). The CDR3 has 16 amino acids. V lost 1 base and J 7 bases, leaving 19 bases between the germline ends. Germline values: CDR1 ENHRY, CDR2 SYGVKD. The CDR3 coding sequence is TGTGCCATCAGTGAGTTTCCCGGACAGACAGAGACTGGCTACACCTTC. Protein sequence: CAISEFPGQTETGYTF.

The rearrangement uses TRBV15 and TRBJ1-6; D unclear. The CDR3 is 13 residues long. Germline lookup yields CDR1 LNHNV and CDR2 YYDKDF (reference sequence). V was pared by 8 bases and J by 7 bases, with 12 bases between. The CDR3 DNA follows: TGTGCCACCGCAACGGGGAAGAATTCACCCCTCCACTTT. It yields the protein CATATGKNSPLHF.

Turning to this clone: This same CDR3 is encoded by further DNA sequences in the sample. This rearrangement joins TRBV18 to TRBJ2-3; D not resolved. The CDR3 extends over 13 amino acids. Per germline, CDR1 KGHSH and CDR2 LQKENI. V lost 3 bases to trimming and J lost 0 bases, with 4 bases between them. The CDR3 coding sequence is TGTGCCAGCTCACCCCCTAGCACAGATACGCAGTATTTT. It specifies CASSPPSTDTQYF.

The CDR3 sequence is CASSQERISGSYNEQFF. In DNA form, the CDR3 reads TGCGCCAGCAGCCAAGAGAGGATTAGCGGGAGTTATAATGAGCAGTTCTTC. The chain couples TRBV4-3 to TRBJ2-1, with 9 positions matching TRBD2. Germline trimming cut 0 bases from V and 7 bases from J; bases unmatched to any gene: 10. The germline gives CDR1 LGHNA, CDR2 YSLEER. CDR3 size: 17 residues.

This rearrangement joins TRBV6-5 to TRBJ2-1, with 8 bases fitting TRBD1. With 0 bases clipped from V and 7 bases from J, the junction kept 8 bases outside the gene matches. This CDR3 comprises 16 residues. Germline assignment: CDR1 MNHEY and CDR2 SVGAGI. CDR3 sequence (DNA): TGTGCCAGCAGTTACTCGATAGGACAGGGTGGAAATGAGCAGTTCTTC. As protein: CASSYSIGQGGNEQFF.

CDR3 protein: CASSALGDMNTEAFF. The CDR3, as DNA: TGCGCCAGCTCGGCATTGGGGGACATGAACACTGAAGCTTTCTTT. The chain joins TRBV5-1 to TRBJ1-1, with D perhaps matching TRBD1 (6 bases). CDR3 length: 15 residues. Trimming removed 7 bases from V and 0 bases from J, with 16 bases in between. Looked up from germline, CDR1 is SGHRS and CDR2 is YFSETQ.

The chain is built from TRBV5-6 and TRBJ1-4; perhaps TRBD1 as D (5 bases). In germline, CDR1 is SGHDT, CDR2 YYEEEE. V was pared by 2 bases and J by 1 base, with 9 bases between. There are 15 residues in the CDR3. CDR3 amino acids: CASSLRQITNEKLFF. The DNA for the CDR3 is TGTGCCAGCAGCTTACGACAGATAACTAATGAAAAACTGTTTTTT.

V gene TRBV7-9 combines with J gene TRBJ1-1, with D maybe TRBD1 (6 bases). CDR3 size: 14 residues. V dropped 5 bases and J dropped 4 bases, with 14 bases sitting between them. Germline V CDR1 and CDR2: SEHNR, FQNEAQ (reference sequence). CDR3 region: CASSPRQVVTEAFF. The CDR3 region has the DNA TGTGCCAGCAGCCCCCGACAGGTGGTCACTGAAGCTTTCTTT.

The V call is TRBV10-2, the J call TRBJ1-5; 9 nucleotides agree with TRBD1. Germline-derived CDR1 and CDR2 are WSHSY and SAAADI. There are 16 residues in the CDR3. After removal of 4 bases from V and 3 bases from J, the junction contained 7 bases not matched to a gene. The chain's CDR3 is CASSAPGQGFNQPQHF. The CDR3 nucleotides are TGCGCCAGCAGTGCACCGGGACAGGGCTTCAATCAGCCCCAGCATTTT.